Sequencing of this T cell receptor beta chain was carried out in a study of lymphopenia after photon versus proton radiotherapy. Assay used: immunoSEQ multiplex PCR; TCRdb lists only in-frame clones, some missing. The sample carries roughly 17,000 clones, 75% to 85% recorded once. Findings of the study overall: Oligoclonal CD8+ Temra expansion after nadir drove photon patients' diversity drop. A bigger post-nadir fall in TCR diversity correlated inversely with survival time in deceased patients. Proton therapy kept repertoires fairly stable, unlike photons, which gained effector/memory cells.

A few counts support this clone. The antigen is undetermined. The CDR3 extends over 13 amino acids. The germline V gene has CDR1 SGDLS and CDR2 YYNGEE. Trimming removed 3 bases at V and 7 bases at J, with 13 bases between. The sequence was obtained from a man aged 70-80 years with pancreatic cancer. This chain uses TRBV9 with TRBJ1-2; D gene unclear. The sample consisted of peripheral blood, taken from a patient treated with proton-based radiotherapy. The CDR3 DNA is TGTGCCAGCAGCGGCGGGGATCGTCGTGGCTACACCTTC. It yields the protein CASSGGDRRGYTF.